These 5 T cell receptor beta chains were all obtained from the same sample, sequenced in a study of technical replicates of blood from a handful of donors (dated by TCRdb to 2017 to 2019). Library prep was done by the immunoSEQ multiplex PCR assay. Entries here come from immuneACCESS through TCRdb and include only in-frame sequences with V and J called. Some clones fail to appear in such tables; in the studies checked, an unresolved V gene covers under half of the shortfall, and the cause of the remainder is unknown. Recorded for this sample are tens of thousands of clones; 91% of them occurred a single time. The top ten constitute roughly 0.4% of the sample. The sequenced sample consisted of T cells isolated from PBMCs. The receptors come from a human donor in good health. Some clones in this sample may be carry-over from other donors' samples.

The CDR3 sequence is CASSYPPSEEQYF. CDR3 nucleotide sequence: TGTGCCAGCAGTTACCCCCCCTCGGAGGAGCAGTACTTC. The chain recombines TRBV6-5 with TRBJ2-7; no clear D gene. With 2 bases removed from V and 7 bases from J, the gap between germline ends came to 12 bases. The CDR3 runs 13 residues. Germline V gene lookup returns CDR1 MNHEY and CDR2 SVGAGI.

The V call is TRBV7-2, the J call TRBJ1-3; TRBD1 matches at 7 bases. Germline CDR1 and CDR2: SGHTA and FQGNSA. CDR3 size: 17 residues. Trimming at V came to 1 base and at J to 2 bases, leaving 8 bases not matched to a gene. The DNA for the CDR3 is TGTGCCAGCAGCTTAGTAGAAGTGACAGGGACTGGAAACACCATATATTTT. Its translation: CASSLVEVTGTGNTIYF.

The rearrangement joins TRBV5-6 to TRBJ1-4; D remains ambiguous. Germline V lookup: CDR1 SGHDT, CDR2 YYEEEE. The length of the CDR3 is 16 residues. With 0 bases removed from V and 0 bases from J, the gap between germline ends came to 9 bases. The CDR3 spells CASSLGHSATNEKLFF. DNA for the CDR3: TGTGCCAGCAGCTTGGGACACTCGGCAACTAATGAAAAACTGTTTTTT.

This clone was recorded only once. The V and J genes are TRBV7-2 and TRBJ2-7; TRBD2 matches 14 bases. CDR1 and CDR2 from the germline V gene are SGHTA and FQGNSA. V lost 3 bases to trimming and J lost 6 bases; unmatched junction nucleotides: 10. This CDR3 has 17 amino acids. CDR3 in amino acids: CASSFVIGLAGGSEQYF. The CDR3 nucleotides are TGTGCCAGCAGCTTTGTGATCGGACTAGCGGGAGGAAGCGAGCAGTACTTC.

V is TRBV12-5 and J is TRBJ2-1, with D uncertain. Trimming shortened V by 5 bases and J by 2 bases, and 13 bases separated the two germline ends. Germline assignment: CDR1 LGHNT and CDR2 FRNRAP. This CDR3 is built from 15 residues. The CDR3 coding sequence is TGTGCTAGTGGTACCCCGAGGATAACCTACAATGAGCAGTTCTTC. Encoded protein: CASGTPRITYNEQFF.